This T cell receptor beta chain emerged from a study of shared clonotypes between healthy human individuals. Only in-frame clones appear in the TCRdb table, and some are missing; sequencing was by immunoSEQ multiplex PCR. In the table there are about 530,000 clones, about 96% of which are singletons. V was clipped by 3 bases and J by 4 bases, with 16 bases between them. Germline-derived CDR1 and CDR2 are MDHEN and SYDVKM. The CDR3 covers 15 residues. The chain recombines TRBV28 with TRBJ2-7; D is possibly TRBD1 or TRBD2 (5 bases each). What was sequenced was naive CD4+ T cells sorted from blood. Subset of the sample: CD45RA+ positively selected. This receptor was obtained from a woman under 40 in good health. CDR3 in amino acids: CASSLGMGRTYEQYF. CDR3 bases: TGTGCCAGCAGTTTGGGGATGGGACGGACTTACGAGCAGTACTTC. The entire variable domain, with the rest obtained from reference TRBV28 and TRBJ2-7, is as follows: DVKVTQSSRYLVKRTGEKVFLECVQDMDHENMFWYRQDPGLGLRLIYFSYDVKMKEKGDIPEGYSVSREKKERFSLILESASTNQTSMYLCASSLGMGRTYEQYFGPGTRLTVT.